This TCR beta chain originates from a study of cytomegalovirus exposure and HLA in healthy donors. Germline values: CDR1 SGHTS, CDR2 YDEGEE. This CDR3 contains 14 residues. Germline trimming cut 4 bases from V and 4 bases from J; bases unmatched to any gene: 5. Findings and limits, study-wide: A later analysis found common viral pathogens apparently linked to several of the most significant clusters.

60 Vbeta and 13 Jbeta primers were used in PCR. Sequencing used immunoSEQ multiplex PCR; TCRdb keeps in-frame clones, though not all of them. The data hold fewer than 65,000 clones, with roughly 86% observed a single time. Comment on this clone: Its antigen is unknown.

The gene calls are TRBV5-8 and TRBJ2-5, with TRBD1 identical over 9 bases. The origin of this receptor is a man aged 18 to 35 in good health and CMV-seronegative. The specimen was PBMCs. The CDR3 is CASSLQGAGETQYF. The CDR3 coding sequence is TGTGCCAGCAGCCTACAGGGGGCGGGAGAGACCCAGTACTTC.